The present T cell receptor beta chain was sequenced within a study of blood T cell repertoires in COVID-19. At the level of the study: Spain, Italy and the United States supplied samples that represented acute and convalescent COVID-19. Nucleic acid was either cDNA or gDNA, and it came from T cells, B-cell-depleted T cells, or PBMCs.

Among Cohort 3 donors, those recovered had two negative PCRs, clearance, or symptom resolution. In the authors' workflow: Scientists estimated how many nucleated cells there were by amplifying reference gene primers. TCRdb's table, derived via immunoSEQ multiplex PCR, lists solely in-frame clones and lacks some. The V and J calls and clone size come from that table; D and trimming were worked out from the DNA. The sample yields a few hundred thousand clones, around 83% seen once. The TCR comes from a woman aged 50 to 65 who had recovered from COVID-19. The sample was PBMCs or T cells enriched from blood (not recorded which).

CDR3 residues: CASSPFSGVGTGYEKLFF. The CDR3 region has the DNA TGTGCCAGCTCACCATTCAGCGGGGTCGGGACAGGGTATGAAAAACTGTTTTTT. V is TRBV18 and J is TRBJ1-4; TRBD1 agrees at 9 bases. The junction had 13 bases not matched to a gene; V was cut back by 2 bases and J by 6 bases. The CDR3 is made up of 18 amino acids. Germline lookup yields CDR1 KGHSH and CDR2 LQKENI.